The clone carrying this T cell receptor (beta chain) was recorded a few times. The entry originates in a study of T cells of healthy individuals. The CDR3 runs 16 residues. Looked up from germline, CDR1 is ENHRY and CDR2 is SYGVKD. Losses at the gene ends were 7 bases for V and 4 bases for J; bases not matched to a gene: 5. TCRdb fed the 5' RACE reads into MiXCR, producing one record per CDR3 protein. The sample shows approximately 50,000 distinct CDR3 sequences, over 12% of them seen only once. This sequence joins TRBV10-3 and TRBJ2-2; 14 nucleotides align to TRBD2. The origin of this receptor is a human donor in good health. The CDR3 sequence is CAIKRGLAGGTGELFF. The CDR3 nucleotides are TGTGCCATCAAGCGCGGACTAGCGGGGGGCACCGGGGAGCTGTTTTTT.